Listed below are T cell receptor beta chains from one sample, sequenced in a study of long-term antiretroviral therapy in people with HIV. Assay: immunoSEQ multiplex PCR; the TCRdb copy retains only in-frame clones and omits some. The sample lists about 39,000 clones, roughly 87% occurring once. The sequenced sample was unsorted PBMCs, obtained 0.6 years after starting antiretroviral therapy. The receptors come from a man between 18 and 29 years old with HIV. Each CDR3 is given with its conserved first and last residue. D genes are given only for firm matches. Size values are once, few and many counts, or a class for expanded clones, and some rows have none.

D: TRBD1; V: TRBV14; size: once; J: TRBJ2-3; DNA: TGTGCCAGCAGCCAAGATCTTCGGACAGGGAAGGCAGATACGCAGTATTTT; CDR3: CASSQDLRTGKADTQYF
D: TRBD2; V: TRBV25-1; size: once; J: TRBJ2-7; DNA: TGTGCCAGCAGTGTACCCGGGACTAGCGGGAGTTTTGCCTACGAGCAGTACTTC; CDR3: CASSVPGTSGSFAYEQYF
D: TRBD1; V: TRBV19; size: .; J: TRBJ1-2; DNA: TGTGCCAGTAGTCCGGACAGGACCGGCGGCTACACCTTC; CDR3: CASSPDRTGGYTF
D: .; V: TRBV5-1; size: .; J: TRBJ2-7; DNA: TGCGCCAGCTCAAGGGGGAGTACCTACGAGCAGTACTTC; CDR3: CASSRGSTYEQYF
D: .; V: TRBV6-5; size: once; J: TRBJ2-5; DNA: TGTGCCAGCAGTTCCTCTAGCGCCCCGTACCAAGAGACCCAGTACTTC; CDR3: CASSSSSAPYQETQYF
D: .; V: TRBV27; size: .; J: TRBJ1-5; DNA: TGTGCCAGCAGTTTAGGGGGGCCAGGGGCGAATCAGCCCCAGCATTTT; CDR3: CASSLGGPGANQPQHF
D: TRBD1; V: TRBV28; size: once; J: TRBJ1-2; DNA: TGTGCCACCCACGGCCGGGACAGGGTCTATGGCTACACCTTC; CDR3: CATHGRDRVYGYTF
D: TRBD1; V: TRBV9; size: .; J: TRBJ2-1; DNA: TGTGCCAGCAGCGTAGGGGGACAGTCCTACAATGAGCAGTTCTTC; CDR3: CASSVGGQSYNEQFF
D: .; V: TRBV9; size: .; J: TRBJ2-7; DNA: TGTGCCAGCAGCCCGACGGACAATCCTCCCGAGCAGTACTTC; CDR3: CASSPTDNPPEQYF
D: TRBD2; V: TRBV18; size: .; J: TRBJ2-1; DNA: TGTGCCAGCTCACCGCGTAGCGGGACCGACAATGAGCAGTTCTTC; CDR3: CASSPRSGTDNEQFF
D: TRBD1; V: TRBV5-1; size: once; J: TRBJ1-3; DNA: TGCGCCAGCAGCCTGGGACAGGGTGCTGGAAACACCATATATTTT; CDR3: CASSLGQGAGNTIYF
D: TRBD2; V: TRBV7-9; size: .; J: TRBJ2-1; DNA: TGTGCCAGCAGCGCCCGGACTAGCAGGGATGAGCAGTTCTTC; CDR3: CASSARTSRDEQFF
D: TRBD1; V: TRBV19; size: .; J: TRBJ1-1; DNA: TGTGCCAGTAGGGATCCGGGACAGGGGGTGAACACTGAAGCTTTCTTT; CDR3: CASRDPGQGVNTEAFF
D: .; V: TRBV5-6; size: .; J: TRBJ2-7; DNA: TGTGCCAGCAGCTTCGGGACGTCCGAGCAGTACTTC; CDR3: CASSFGTSEQYF
D: .; V: TRBV11-2; size: .; J: TRBJ1-1; DNA: TGTGCCAGCAGCTTATGGGGGAACACTGAAGCTTTCTTT; CDR3: CASSLWGNTEAFF
D: TRBD1; V: TRBV5-5; size: .; J: TRBJ1-2; DNA: TGTGCCAGCAGGTCCGGGACAGCGGGGGGCTACACCTTC; CDR3: CASRSGTAGGYTF
D: .; V: TRBV28; size: .; J: TRBJ1-4; DNA: TGTGCCAGCAGTTTGGGGGGGAGAGGCGAAAAACTGTTTTTT; CDR3: CASSLGGRGEKLFF
D: .; V: TRBV5-1; size: .; J: TRBJ2-7; DNA: TGCGCCAGCCCGTCTAGGACGGGGAAGATGTACGAGCAGTACTTC; CDR3: CASPSRTGKMYEQYF
D: .; V: TRBV28; size: .; J: TRBJ2-7; DNA: TGTGCCAGCAGTTCCAGGACAGCCTACGAGCAGTACTTC; CDR3: CASSSRTAYEQYF
D: .; V: TRBV5-6; size: .; J: TRBJ2-2; DNA: TGTGCCAGCAGCTTATTTCGTATTAGCGCGAACACCGGGGAGCTGTTTTTT; CDR3: CASSLFRISANTGELFF
D: .; V: TRBV9; size: .; J: TRBJ2-7; DNA: TGTGCCAGCAGCGTAGCCGCGGTGTCCGTCGAGCAGTACTTC; CDR3: CASSVAAVSVEQYF
D: .; V: TRBV4-3; size: .; J: TRBJ2-7; DNA: TGCGCCAGCAGCCCTTCATCCGCCTACGCGGAGCAGTACTTC; CDR3: CASSPSSAYAEQYF
D: .; V: TRBV5-1; size: .; J: TRBJ2-1; DNA: TGCGCCAGCAGCTTGGAGGGAGGCCCGGGGGAGCAGTTCTTC; CDR3: CASSLEGGPGEQFF
D: TRBD2; V: TRBV27; size: once; J: TRBJ2-3; DNA: TGTGCCAGCAGTCTCGGGGGGGCGACAGATACGCAGTATTTT; CDR3: CASSLGGATDTQYF
D: TRBD1; V: TRBV2; size: .; J: TRBJ1-1; DNA: TGTGCCAGCACCACAGGGGCGCGGACTGAAGCTTTCTTT; CDR3: CASTTGARTEAFF
D: .; V: TRBV13; size: .; J: TRBJ2-5; DNA: TGTGCCAGCAGCGCGGACAGAAATCTTAGGACCCAGTACTTC; CDR3: CASSADRNLRTQYF
D: .; V: TRBV11-3; size: once; J: TRBJ2-3; DNA: TGTGCCAGCAGCTTGGACTCCGGGACAGATACGCAGTATTTT; CDR3: CASSLDSGTDTQYF
D: TRBD2; V: TRBV10-3; size: .; J: TRBJ2-2; DNA: TGTGCCTCCCGACTAGCGGGACACACCGGGGAGCTGTTTTTT; CDR3: CASRLAGHTGELFF
D: TRBD1; V: TRBV5-5; size: .; J: TRBJ1-2; DNA: TGTGCCAGCAGCCCAGACAGGGAAGGCTACACCTTC; CDR3: CASSPDREGYTF
D: TRBD2; V: TRBV5-6; size: once; J: TRBJ2-1; DNA: TGTGCCAGCAGCAGCCGGGAGCGGGAGAAGGACAATGAGCAGTTCTTC; CDR3: CASSSREREKDNEQFF
D: .; V: TRBV4-3; size: .; J: TRBJ2-7; DNA: TGCGCCAGCAGCCAAGATGGCAGGGGCTACGAGCAGTACTTC; CDR3: CASSQDGRGYEQYF
D: TRBD1; V: TRBV10-3; size: once; J: TRBJ2-5; DNA: TGTGCCATCAGTGAGTCTCTGGGGGTTGGGGACAGCAGGTACCAAGAGACCCAGTACTTC; CDR3: CAISESLGVGDSRYQETQYF
D: TRBD1; V: TRBV4-2; size: .; J: TRBJ2-7; DNA: TGTGCCAGCAGCCAAGAAGGAATGGGACAGTACTACGAGCAGTACTTC; CDR3: CASSQEGMGQYYEQYF
D: .; V: TRBV14; size: once; J: TRBJ1-3; DNA: TGTGCCAGCAGCCAAATTAGGTCTGGAAACACCATATATTTT; CDR3: CASSQIRSGNTIYF
D: .; V: TRBV28; size: .; J: TRBJ2-1; DNA: TGTGCCAGCAGTTTTGAAGGGTACTCCTACAATGAGCAGTTCTTC; CDR3: CASSFEGYSYNEQFF
D: .; V: TRBV15; size: .; J: TRBJ2-7; DNA: TGTGCCACCAGCAGAGCCGACGGTTCCGGGGCAACCTACGAGCAGTACTTC; CDR3: CATSRADGSGATYEQYF
D: .; V: TRBV28; size: few; J: TRBJ1-5; DNA: TGTGCCAGCAGTCCCCTCAATCAGCCCCAGCATTTT; CDR3: CASSPLNQPQHF
D: TRBD1; V: TRBV6-5; size: .; J: TRBJ2-1; DNA: TGTGCCAGCAGTTTCACAGGGGGAAATGAGCAGTTCTTC; CDR3: CASSFTGGNEQFF
D: TRBD1; V: TRBV6-1; size: once; J: TRBJ2-7; DNA: TGTGCCAGCAGACAAATCCGGGACAGTTCGGGCGAGCAGTACTTC; CDR3: CASRQIRDSSGEQYF